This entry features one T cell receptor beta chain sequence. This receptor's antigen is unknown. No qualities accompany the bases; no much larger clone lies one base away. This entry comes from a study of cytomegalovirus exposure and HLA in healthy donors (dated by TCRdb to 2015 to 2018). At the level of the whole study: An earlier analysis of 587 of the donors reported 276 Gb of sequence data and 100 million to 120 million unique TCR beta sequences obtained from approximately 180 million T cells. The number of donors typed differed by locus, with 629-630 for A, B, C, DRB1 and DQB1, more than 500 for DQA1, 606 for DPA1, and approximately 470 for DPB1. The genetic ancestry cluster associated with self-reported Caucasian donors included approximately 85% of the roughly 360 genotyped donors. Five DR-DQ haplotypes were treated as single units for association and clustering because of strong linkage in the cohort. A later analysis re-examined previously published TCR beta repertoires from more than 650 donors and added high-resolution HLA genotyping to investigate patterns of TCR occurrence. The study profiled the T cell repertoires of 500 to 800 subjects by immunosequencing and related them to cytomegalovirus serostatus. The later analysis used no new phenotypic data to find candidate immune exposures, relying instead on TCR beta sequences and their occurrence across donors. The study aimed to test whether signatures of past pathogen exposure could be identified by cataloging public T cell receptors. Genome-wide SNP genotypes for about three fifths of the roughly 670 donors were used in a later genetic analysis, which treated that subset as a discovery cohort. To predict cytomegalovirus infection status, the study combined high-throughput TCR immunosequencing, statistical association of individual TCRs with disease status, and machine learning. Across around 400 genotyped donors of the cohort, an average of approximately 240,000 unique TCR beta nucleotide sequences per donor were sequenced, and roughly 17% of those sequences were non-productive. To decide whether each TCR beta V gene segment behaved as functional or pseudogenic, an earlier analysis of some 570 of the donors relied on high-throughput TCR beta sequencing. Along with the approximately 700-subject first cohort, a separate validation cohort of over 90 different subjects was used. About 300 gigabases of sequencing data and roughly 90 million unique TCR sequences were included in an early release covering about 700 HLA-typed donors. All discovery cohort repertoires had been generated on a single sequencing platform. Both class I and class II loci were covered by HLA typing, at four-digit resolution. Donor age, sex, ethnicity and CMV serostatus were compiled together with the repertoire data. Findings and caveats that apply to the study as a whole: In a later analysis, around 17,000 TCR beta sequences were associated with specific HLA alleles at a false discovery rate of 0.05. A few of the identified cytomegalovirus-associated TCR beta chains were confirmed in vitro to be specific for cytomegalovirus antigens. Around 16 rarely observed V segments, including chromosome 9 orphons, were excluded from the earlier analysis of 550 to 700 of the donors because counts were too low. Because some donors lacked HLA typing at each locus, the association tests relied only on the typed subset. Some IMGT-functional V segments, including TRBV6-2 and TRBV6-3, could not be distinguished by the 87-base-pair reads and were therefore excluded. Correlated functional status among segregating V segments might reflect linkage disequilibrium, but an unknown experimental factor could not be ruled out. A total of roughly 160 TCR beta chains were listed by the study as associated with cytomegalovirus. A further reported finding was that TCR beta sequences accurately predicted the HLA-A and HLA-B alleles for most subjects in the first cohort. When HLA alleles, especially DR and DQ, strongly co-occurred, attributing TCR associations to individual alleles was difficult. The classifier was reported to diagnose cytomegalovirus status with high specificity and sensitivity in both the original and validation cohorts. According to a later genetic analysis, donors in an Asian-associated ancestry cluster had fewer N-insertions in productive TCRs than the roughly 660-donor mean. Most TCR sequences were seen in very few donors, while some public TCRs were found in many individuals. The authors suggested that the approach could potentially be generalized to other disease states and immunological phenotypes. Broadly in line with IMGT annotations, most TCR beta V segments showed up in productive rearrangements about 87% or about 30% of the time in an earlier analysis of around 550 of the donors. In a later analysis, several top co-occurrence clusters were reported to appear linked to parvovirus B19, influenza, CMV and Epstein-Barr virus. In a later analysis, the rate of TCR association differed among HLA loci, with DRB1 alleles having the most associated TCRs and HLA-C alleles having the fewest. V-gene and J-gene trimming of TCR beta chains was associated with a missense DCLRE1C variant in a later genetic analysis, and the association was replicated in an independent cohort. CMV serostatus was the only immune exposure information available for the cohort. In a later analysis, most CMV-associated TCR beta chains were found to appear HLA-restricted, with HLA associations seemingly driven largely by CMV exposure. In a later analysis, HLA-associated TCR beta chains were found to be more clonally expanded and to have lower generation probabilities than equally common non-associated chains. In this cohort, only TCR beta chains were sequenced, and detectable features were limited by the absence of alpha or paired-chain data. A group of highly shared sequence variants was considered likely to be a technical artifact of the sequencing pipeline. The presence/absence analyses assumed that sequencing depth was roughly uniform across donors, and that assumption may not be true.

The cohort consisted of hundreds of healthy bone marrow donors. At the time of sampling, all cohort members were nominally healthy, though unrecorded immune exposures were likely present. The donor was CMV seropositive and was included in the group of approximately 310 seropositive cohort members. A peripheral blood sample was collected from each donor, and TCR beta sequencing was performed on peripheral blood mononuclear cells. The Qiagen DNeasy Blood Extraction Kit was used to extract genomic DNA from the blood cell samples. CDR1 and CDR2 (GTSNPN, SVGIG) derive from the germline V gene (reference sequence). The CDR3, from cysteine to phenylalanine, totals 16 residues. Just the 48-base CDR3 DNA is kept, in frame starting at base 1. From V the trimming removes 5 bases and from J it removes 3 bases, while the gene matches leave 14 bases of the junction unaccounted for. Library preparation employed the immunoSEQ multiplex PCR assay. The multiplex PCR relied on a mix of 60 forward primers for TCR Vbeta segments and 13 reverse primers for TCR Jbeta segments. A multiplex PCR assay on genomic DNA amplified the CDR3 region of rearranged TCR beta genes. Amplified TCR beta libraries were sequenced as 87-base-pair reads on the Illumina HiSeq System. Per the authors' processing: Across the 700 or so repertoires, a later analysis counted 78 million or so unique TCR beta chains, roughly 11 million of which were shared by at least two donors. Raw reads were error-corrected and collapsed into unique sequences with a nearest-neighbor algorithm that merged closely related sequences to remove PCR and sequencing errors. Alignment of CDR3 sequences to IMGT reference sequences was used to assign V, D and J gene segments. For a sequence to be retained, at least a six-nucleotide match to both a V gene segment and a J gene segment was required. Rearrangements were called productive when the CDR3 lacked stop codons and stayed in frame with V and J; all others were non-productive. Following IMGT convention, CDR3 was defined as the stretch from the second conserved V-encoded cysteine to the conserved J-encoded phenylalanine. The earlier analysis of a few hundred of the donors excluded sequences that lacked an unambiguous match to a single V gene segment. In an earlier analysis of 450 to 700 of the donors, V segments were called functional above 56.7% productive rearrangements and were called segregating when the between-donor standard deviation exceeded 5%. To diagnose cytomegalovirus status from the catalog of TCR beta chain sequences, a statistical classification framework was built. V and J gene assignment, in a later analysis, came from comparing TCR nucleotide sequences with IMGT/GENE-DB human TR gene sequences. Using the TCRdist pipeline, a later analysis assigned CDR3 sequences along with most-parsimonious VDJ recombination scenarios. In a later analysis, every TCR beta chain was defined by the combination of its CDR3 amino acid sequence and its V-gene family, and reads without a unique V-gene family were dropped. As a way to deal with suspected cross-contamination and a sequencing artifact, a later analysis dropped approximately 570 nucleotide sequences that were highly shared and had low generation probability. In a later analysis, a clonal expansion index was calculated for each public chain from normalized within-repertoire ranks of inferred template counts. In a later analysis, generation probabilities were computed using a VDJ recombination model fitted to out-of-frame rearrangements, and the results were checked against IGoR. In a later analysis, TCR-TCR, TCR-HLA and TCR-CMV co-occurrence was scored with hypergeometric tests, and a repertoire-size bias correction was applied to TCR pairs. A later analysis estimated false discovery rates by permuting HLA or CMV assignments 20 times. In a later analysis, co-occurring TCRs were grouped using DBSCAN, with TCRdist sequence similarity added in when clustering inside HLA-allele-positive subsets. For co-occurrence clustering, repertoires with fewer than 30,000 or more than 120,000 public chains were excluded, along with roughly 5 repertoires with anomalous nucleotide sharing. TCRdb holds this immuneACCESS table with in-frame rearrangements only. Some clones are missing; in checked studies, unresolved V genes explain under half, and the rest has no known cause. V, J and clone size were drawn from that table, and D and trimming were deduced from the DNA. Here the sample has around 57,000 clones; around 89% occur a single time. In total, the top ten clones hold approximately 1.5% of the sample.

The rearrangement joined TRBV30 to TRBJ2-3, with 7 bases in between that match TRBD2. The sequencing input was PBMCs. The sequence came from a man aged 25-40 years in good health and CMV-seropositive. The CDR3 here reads CAWVAGGRIETDTQYF. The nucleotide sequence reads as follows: TGTGCCTGGGTAGCGGGCGGGAGAATCGAGACAGATACGCAGTATTTT.